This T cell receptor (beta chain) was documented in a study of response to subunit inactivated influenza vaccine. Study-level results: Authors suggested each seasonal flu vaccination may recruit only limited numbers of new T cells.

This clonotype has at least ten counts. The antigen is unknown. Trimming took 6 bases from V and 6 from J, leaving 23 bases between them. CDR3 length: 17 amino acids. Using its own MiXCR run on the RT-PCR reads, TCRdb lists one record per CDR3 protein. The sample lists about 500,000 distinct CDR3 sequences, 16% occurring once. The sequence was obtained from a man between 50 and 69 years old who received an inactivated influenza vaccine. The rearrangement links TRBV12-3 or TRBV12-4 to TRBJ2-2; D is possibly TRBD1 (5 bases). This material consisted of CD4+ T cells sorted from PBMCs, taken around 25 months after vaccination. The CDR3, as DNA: TGTGCCAGCAGCCTTCTGGGCAGGGTCATTAAGGCCGGGGAGCTGTTTTTT. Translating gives CASSLLGRVIKAGELFF.